Following are 27 T cell receptor beta chains from one sample sequenced in a study of technical replicates of blood from a handful of donors. Here immunoSEQ multiplex PCR was the method, and the copy in TCRdb shows in-frame clones only, minus some. The sample includes roughly 100,000 clones, 96% of them seen just once. The sequencing sample was made of T cells isolated from PBMCs. These receptors originate from a human donor in good health.

The chain combines TRBV7-9 with TRBJ2-2, with TRBD1 matching over 9 bases. The germline V gene encodes CDR1 SEHNR and CDR2 FQNEAQ (reference sequence). The CDR3 covers 15 residues. V shed 5 bases and J 4 bases; nucleotides not matched to a gene: 5. CDR3: CASSEPTGGTGELFF. Here the CDR3 DNA reads TGTGCCAGCAGCGAACCGACAGGGGGCACCGGGGAGCTGTTTTTT.

V and J are TRBV18 and TRBJ1-3; 8 nucleotides match TRBD1. Germline-derived CDR1 and CDR2 are KGHSH and LQKENI. The CDR3 is made up of 19 amino acids. Losses at the gene ends were 1 base for V and 0 bases for J; bases not matched to a gene: 11. The CDR3 bases are TGTGCCAGCTCACCACTTTTAACCAGGACAGGGAGCTCTGGAAACACCATATATTTT. Its protein is CASSPLLTRTGSSGNTIYF. The full variable domain, its missing parts supplied by reference TRBV18 and TRBJ1-3, is NAGVMQNPRHLVRRRGQEARLRCSPMKGHSHVYWYRQLPEEGLKFMVYLQKENIIDESGMPKERFSAEFPKEGPSILRIQQVVRGDSAAYFCASSPLLTRTGSSGNTIYFGEGSWLTVV.

The chain couples TRBV4-1 to TRBJ2-7, with D possibly TRBD2 on 7 matching bases. The germline V and J ends were trimmed by 0 bases and 6 bases, with 24 bases remaining between them. The CDR3 is 18 amino acids. The germline V gene has CDR1 MGHRA and CDR2 YSYEKL. The CDR3 sequence is CASSQDPEGGTMRAEQYF. CDR3 nucleotide sequence: TGCGCCAGCAGCCAAGACCCCGAGGGGGGGACTATGCGAGCCGAGCAGTACTTC.

The J gene is TRBJ2-1, the V gene TRBV27; a weak D match, TRBD1 (5 bases). Germline V CDR1 and CDR2: MNHEY, SMNVEV (reference sequence). The ends were cut back, 4 bases at V and 3 bases at J, with 10 bases in the middle. The CDR3 has 14 amino acids. The CDR3: CASSSPGHYNEQFF. DNA for the CDR3: TGTGCCAGCAGTTCCCCAGGGCACTACAATGAGCAGTTCTTC.

The chain uses TRBV9 and TRBJ1-1; D is unclear. Germline CDR1 is SGDLS and CDR2 is YYNGEE. V lost 4 bases and J lost 3, with 10 bases in between. CDR3 length equals 13 residues. The CDR3 protein is CASSPPGDTEAFF. The DNA for the CDR3 is TGTGCCAGCAGCCCCCCCGGGGACACTGAAGCTTTCTTT.

The V and J genes are TRBV18 and TRBJ2-1, with TRBD2 matching 10 bases. The CDR3 consists of 17 residues. Trimming took 0 bases from V and 7 from J; bases not matched to a gene: 9. Germline CDR1 reads KGHSH; CDR2 reads LQKENI. CDR3 DNA sequence: TGTGCCAGCTCACCACCGTTTGCTAGCGGGAGAATAAATGAGCAGTTCTTC. Residues: CASSPPFASGRINEQFF.

The J gene is TRBJ2-5, the V gene TRBV9; 10 bases line up with TRBD2. The V and J ends lost 4 bases and 5 bases, in that order; junction bases with no gene match: 8. The germline gives CDR1 SGDLS, CDR2 YYNGEE. The CDR3 has 15 amino acids. Written as DNA, the CDR3 is TGTGCCAGCAGCTCTTCCCAGACTAGCGGGGAGACCCAGTACTTC. Its translation: CASSSSQTSGETQYF.

The chain has TRBV6-5 and TRBJ2-1; D gene ambiguous. The V end was cut by 8 bases, the J end by 7 bases, with 6 bases between. The germline V gene encodes CDR1 MNHEY and CDR2 SVGAGI. The length of the CDR3 is 10 residues. The CDR3 region has the DNA TGTGCCAGCGGCTTTAATGAGCAGTTCTTC. Encoded protein: CASGFNEQFF.

V and J are TRBV19 and TRBJ2-3; the match to TRBD2 covers 11 bases. CDR3 length: 16 amino acids. V shed 3 bases, J shed 12 bases, and the junction held 14 bases outside the gene matches. Germline values: CDR1 LNHDA, CDR2 SQIVND (reference sequence). DNA for the CDR3: TGTGCCAGTAGTATTCTAACTAGCGGGGGAGCTAATAAACAGTATTTT. It translates to CASSILTSGGANKQYF.

The chain uses TRBV19 and TRBJ2-7; D possibly corresponds to TRBD2 (5 bases). Trimming took off 3 bases at V and 1 base at J, with 16 bases between the two ends. Germline V gene sequence: CDR1 LNHDA, CDR2 SQIVND (reference sequence). This CDR3 contains 16 residues. The CDR3 loop is CASSMGPGKISYEQYF. The CDR3 nucleotides are TGTGCCAGTAGTATGGGCCCGGGGAAGATATCCTACGAGCAGTACTTC.

The rearrangement links TRBV5-1 to TRBJ1-3; D call uncertain. V was cut by 8 bases and J by 0 bases, with 15 bases left in between. The CDR3 spans 15 residues. The germline CDR1 and CDR2 sequences are SGHRS and YFSETQ. The CDR3 nucleotides read TGCGCCAGTGAATTGGAGCCGAACTCTGGAAACACCATATATTTT. Amino acids: CASELEPNSGNTIYF.

V is TRBV27 and J is TRBJ2-7; TRBD2 agrees at 15 bases. The J segment lost 4 bases and the V segment lost 4 bases, leaving 2 bases of the junction unmatched. Germline loops: CDR1 MNHEY, CDR2 SMNVEV (reference sequence). The CDR3 is 15 amino acids. The CDR3 protein is CASSSGTSGRYEQYF. DNA of the CDR3: TGTGCCAGCAGTTCTGGGACTAGCGGGAGGTACGAGCAGTACTTC.

The chain links TRBV28 to TRBJ2-7; the D gene is possibly TRBD1 (5 bases). This CDR3 spans 13 amino acids. V was pared by 5 bases and J by 2 bases, with 10 bases between. The germline gives CDR1 MDHEN, CDR2 SYDVKM. CDR3 nucleotide sequence: TGTGCCAGCAGTAGTCTGGGGCCCTACGAGCAGTACTTC. As protein: CASSSLGPYEQYF.

The chain joins TRBV5-6 to TRBJ2-5, with 8 bases aligning to TRBD2. CDR1 SGHDT and CDR2 YYEEEE come from the germline V gene. With 1 base clipped from V and 7 bases from J, the junction kept 15 bases outside the gene matches. The CDR3 has 17 amino acids. CDR3 coding DNA: TGTGCCAGCAGCTTGCGGGCTAGCGGGCGCCTCCCGGGGACCCAGTACTTC. Translation gives CASSLRASGRLPGTQYF.

The chain couples TRBV11-2 to TRBJ2-7, with D possibly being TRBD2 (7 bases). The V gene lost 7 bases and the J gene lost 6 bases, with 22 bases spanning the gap. The CDR3 runs to 15 residues. Germline V gene lookup returns CDR1 SGHAT and CDR2 FQNNGV. CDR3 loop: CASILKGGPRVEQYF. The CDR3 DNA reads as TGTGCCAGCATCCTAAAGGGGGGGCCTCGCGTCGAGCAGTACTTC.

The rearrangement joins TRBV11-2 to TRBJ2-3, with D unresolved. The V and J ends lost 10 bases and 1 base respectively, with 9 bases between them. Germline CDR1 and CDR2: SGHAT and FQNNGV. This CDR3 has 12 amino acids. The CDR3 is CATAEGTDTQYF. In nucleotides, the CDR3 is TGTGCCACGGCGGAAGGCACAGATACGCAGTATTTT.

This rearrangement joins TRBV15 to TRBJ2-7; D is uncertain. There are 12 residues in the CDR3. Germline V gives CDR1 LNHNV, CDR2 YYDKDF (reference sequence). Trimming cost V 1 base and J 6 bases, with 7 bases left between them. This CDR3 reads CATSRARSEQYF. The CDR3 region has the DNA TGTGCCACCAGCAGAGCCCGGAGCGAGCAGTACTTC.

The V gene is TRBV9, the J gene TRBJ2-5, with D possibly TRBD1 on 6 matching bases. Germline CDR1 reads SGDLS; CDR2 reads YYNGEE. This CDR3 comprises 15 residues. The V and J ends lost 0 bases and 4 bases respectively, with 13 bases between them. The CDR3: CASSVGGGERETQYF. The CDR3 DNA reads as TGTGCCAGCAGCGTAGGTGGGGGCGAGAGAGAGACCCAGTACTTC.

This chain links TRBV27 with TRBJ1-1; D possibly corresponds to TRBD1 (5 bases). Deletions cut 3 bases from V and 3 bases from J, with 8 bases between. CDR3 length: 13 amino acids. Germline V gives CDR1 MNHEY, CDR2 SMNVEV (reference sequence). CDR3: CASSFLQDTEAFF. The CDR3 bases are TGTGCCAGCAGTTTTTTACAGGACACTGAAGCTTTCTTT.

The rearrangement uses TRBV19 and TRBJ2-7; weak D call: TRBD2 (6 bases). CDR1 is LNHDA, CDR2 SQIVND, per germline (reference sequence). The V and J ends lost 8 bases and 3 bases respectively, with 14 bases between them. CDR3 length equals 13 residues. The CDR3 sequence is CASSRTTSYEQYF. CDR3 sequence (DNA): TGTGCCAGTTCTAGGACTACCAGCTACGAGCAGTACTTC.

The J gene is TRBJ2-7, the V gene TRBV19; TRBD2 agrees at 7 bases. The CDR3 sequence is 18 residues long. The germline CDR1 and CDR2 sequences are LNHDA and SQIVND (reference sequence). V was pared by 0 bases and J by 4 bases, with 15 bases of the junction left unmatched. The CDR3 nucleotides read TGTGCCAGTAGTATAGATGGAACTAGCGCCTGGAGCTGGTACGAGCAGTACTTC. It translates to CASSIDGTSAWSWYEQYF. The full variable domain, its missing parts supplied by reference TRBV19 and TRBJ2-7, is DGGITQSPKYLFRKEGQNVTLSCEQNLNHDAMYWYRQDPGQGLRLIYYSQIVNDFQKGDIAEGYSVSREKKESFPLTVTSAQKNPTAFYLCASSIDGTSAWSWYEQYFGPGTRLTVT.

In this sample, this clone turned up once. The V gene is TRBV28, the J gene TRBJ1-1; weak D call: TRBD1 (6 bases). The CDR3 consists of 14 residues. The V gene's germline CDR1 is MDHEN and CDR2 SYDVKM. V lost 7 bases and J 0 bases, leaving 12 bases between the germline ends. CDR3 sequence: CASTSGQLNTEAFF. The CDR3 region has the DNA TGTGCCAGCACCTCCGGACAGTTGAACACTGAAGCTTTCTTT.

This chain's CDR3 is CASSAFPGLVFYEQYF. The CDR3 DNA reads as TGTGCCAGTAGTGCTTTCCCGGGACTAGTTTTCTACGAGCAGTACTTC. The chain is built from TRBV19 and TRBJ2-7; TRBD2 agrees at 8 bases. Germline values: CDR1 LNHDA, CDR2 SQIVND (reference sequence). V lost 5 bases, J lost 3 bases, and 12 bases stayed unmatched. The CDR3 consists of 16 residues.

The V gene is TRBV28, the J gene TRBJ2-7; 7 bases agree with TRBD1. CDR3 length: 12 residues. J gave up 2 bases and V 10 bases, and 5 bases lay outside the gene matches. Germline-derived CDR1 and CDR2 are MDHEN and SYDVKM. The CDR3 region is CATRQGAYEQYF. CDR3 in DNA: TGTGCCACCAGACAGGGAGCCTACGAGCAGTACTTC.

The J gene is TRBJ1-1, the V gene TRBV7-3; perhaps TRBD1 as D (5 bases). This CDR3 has 17 amino acids. Per the germline V gene, CDR1 is SGHTA and CDR2 is FQGTGA. Between the trimmed V and J ends, which lost 2 bases and 6 bases, there was a span of 22 bases. CDR3 loop: CASSLLTPRQRTSEAFF. The CDR3 bases are TGTGCCAGCAGCTTACTTACTCCCCGACAGAGGACCTCTGAAGCTTTCTTT. Using reference TRBV7-3 and TRBJ1-1 for the parts outside the CDR3, the full variable domain is GAGVSQTPSNKVTEKGKYVELRCDPISGHTALYWYRQSLGQGPEFLIYFQGTGAADDSGLPNDRFFAVRPEGSVSTLKIQRTERGDSAVYLCASSLLTPRQRTSEAFFGQGTRLTVV.

This chain uses TRBV5-6 with TRBJ2-5, with TRBD2 as a possible D gene (6 bases). This CDR3 region has 13 residues. V was shortened by 4 bases and J by 5 bases, with 12 bases between the two germline ends. CDR1 is SGHDT and CDR2 is YYEEEE in the germline V gene. As DNA, the CDR3 is TGTGCCAGCAGCCCTCGGGGGAGTGAGACCCAGTACTTC. This codes for CASSPRGSETQYF. Supplemented by reference TRBV5-6 and TRBJ2-5, the full variable domain reads DAGVTQSPTHLIKTRGQQVTLRCSPKSGHDTVSWYQQALGQGPQFIFQYYEEEERQRGNFPDRFSGHQFPNYSSELNVNALLLGDSALYLCASSPRGSETQYFGPGTRLLVL.

The rearrangement uses TRBV28 and TRBJ1-5; TRBD1 aligns across 9 bases. Germline CDR1 and CDR2: MDHEN and SYDVKM. This CDR3 is 17 amino acids long. The V gene end was trimmed by 5 bases and the J gene end by 7 bases; junction bases not matched to a gene: 15. CDR3 loop: CASSRRQGEIFWQPQHF. CDR3 DNA sequence: TGTGCCAGCAGTAGACGACAGGGGGAAATCTTTTGGCAGCCCCAGCATTTT. Together with reference TRBV28 and TRBJ1-5, the CDR3 gives the full variable domain: DVKVTQSSRYLVKRTGEKVFLECVQDMDHENMFWYRQDPGLGLRLIYFSYDVKMKEKGDIPEGYSVSREKKERFSLILESASTNQTSMYLCASSRRQGEIFWQPQHFGDGTRLSIL.